This TCR beta chain was recovered during a study of cytomegalovirus exposure and HLA in healthy donors. The CDR3 consists of 15 residues. With V trimmed by 0 bases and J by 6 bases, 9 bases remained unmatched. In germline, CDR1 is SGHRS, CDR2 YFSETQ. PCR primers comprised 60 Vbeta and 13 Jbeta primers. Assay: immunoSEQ multiplex PCR; the TCRdb copy retains only in-frame clones and omits some. This repertoire shows around 100,000 clones, about three fifths found once; its top ten account for 3% to 5%. The V and J genes are TRBV5-1 and TRBJ2-7; 7 bases fit TRBD2. The sample comprised PBMCs. This TCR was recovered from a man younger than 40 in good health and CMV-seronegative. CDR3 region: CASSLAGGRAPEQYF. DNA of the CDR3: TGCGCCAGCAGCTTGGCCGGCGGGAGAGCGCCCGAGCAGTACTTC.